This T cell receptor (beta chain) was found in a study of blood T cell repertoires in COVID-19. In the study overall: The analysed material was cDNA or gDNA that came from T cells, B-cell-depleted T cells, or PBMCs.

Data came from immunoSEQ multiplex PCR; TCRdb stores just in-frame clones and leaves some out. The sample yields about 18,000 clones, roughly 86% seen once. This CDR3 spans 15 amino acids. Germline-derived CDR1 and CDR2 are SGHNT and YENEEA. The V end was cut by 4 bases, the J end by 0 bases, with 10 bases between. Material for sequencing was peripheral blood. The origin of this receptor is a human donor in a cohort sampled during active COVID-19. The donor label of this sample is uncertain. The V gene is TRBV11-3, the J gene TRBJ2-1; a possible D gene is TRBD2 (6 bases). The CDR3 region is CASSSGDSSYNEQFF. As DNA, the CDR3 is TGTGCCAGCAGCTCGGGGGACTCCTCCTACAATGAGCAGTTCTTC.